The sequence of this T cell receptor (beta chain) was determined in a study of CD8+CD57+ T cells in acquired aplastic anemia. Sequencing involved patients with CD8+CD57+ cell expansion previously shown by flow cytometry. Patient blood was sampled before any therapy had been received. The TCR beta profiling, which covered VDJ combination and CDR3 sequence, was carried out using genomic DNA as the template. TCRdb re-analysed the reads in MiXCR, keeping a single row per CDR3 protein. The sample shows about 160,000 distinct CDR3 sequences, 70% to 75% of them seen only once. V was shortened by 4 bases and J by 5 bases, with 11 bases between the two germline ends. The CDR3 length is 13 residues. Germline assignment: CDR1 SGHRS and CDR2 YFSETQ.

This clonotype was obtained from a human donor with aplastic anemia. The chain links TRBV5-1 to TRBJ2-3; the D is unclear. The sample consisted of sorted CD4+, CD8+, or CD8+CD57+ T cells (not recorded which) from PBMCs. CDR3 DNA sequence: TGCGCCAGCAGCCCCTACTCGAGAGATACGCAGTATTTT. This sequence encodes CASSPYSRDTQYF.